This is a list of T cell receptor beta chains from one sample in a study of blood T cell repertoires in COVID-19. Profiled with immunoSEQ multiplex PCR; TCRdb holds only in-frame clones, not every one. The data hold under 150,000 clones, with approximately 85% observed a single time. Source material: peripheral blood. All receptors derive from a woman aged 55-75 years with COVID-19, enrolled during active disease. Both conserved end residues are part of each CDR3. D genes are given only for firm matches. Clone size is shown for a subset of rows, as once, few, many or a class of expanded clone.

TRBV6-5	NA	NA	TRBJ2-7	CASMGPYEQYF	TGTGCCAGCATGGGCCCCTACGAGCAGTACTTC
TRBV10-3	TRBD2	NA	TRBJ2-1	CAISRTSSSNEQFF	TGTGCCATCAGTCGGACTAGTTCAAGTAATGAGCAGTTCTTC
TRBV7-6	TRBD1	NA	TRBJ1-1	CASSYWTGENAEAFF	TGTGCCAGCAGCTATTGGACAGGGGAGAACGCTGAAGCTTTCTTT
TRBV3-1/TRBV3-2	TRBD1	NA	TRBJ2-2	CASSLRGTGGEGGELFF	TGTGCCAGCAGCTTAAGAGGGACAGGGGGCGAAGGCGGGGAGCTGTTTTTT
TRBV20-1	TRBD1	once	TRBJ2-7	CSASWLEAGGYEQYF	TGCAGTGCTAGTTGGTTGGAGGCAGGGGGCTACGAGCAGTACTTC
TRBV3-1/TRBV3-2	TRBD1	NA	TRBJ1-2	CASGTGANYGYTF	TGTGCCAGCGGGACAGGGGCTAACTATGGCTACACCTTC
TRBV3-1/TRBV3-2	TRBD1	NA	TRBJ2-7	CASSQRDRNTGEQYF	TGTGCCAGCAGCCAGAGGGACAGAAACACAGGTGAGCAGTACTTC
TRBV19	TRBD1	NA	TRBJ1-5	CASSSTTGVGNQPQHF	TGTGCCAGTAGTTCAACCACAGGGGTAGGTAATCAGCCCCAGCATTTT
TRBV20-1	NA	few	TRBJ1-1	CSASPFGYSGGTEAFF	TGCAGTGCTAGTCCTTTCGGGTATTCGGGAGGCACTGAAGCTTTCTTT
TRBV5-5	TRBD1	once	TRBJ2-1	CASSGTGEVGVF	TGTGCCAGCAGCGGGACAGGGGAGGTTGGGGTCTTC
TRBV7-3	TRBD2	NA	TRBJ2-3	CASSLPPGRGAPDTQYF	TGTGCCAGCAGCTTACCCCCTGGGCGGGGGGCCCCAGATACGCAGTATTTT
TRBV10-3	NA	NA	TRBJ1-3	CAISEAGESSGNTIYF	TGTGCCATCAGTGAGGCCGGGGAATCATCTGGAAACACCATATATTTT